Listed below are T cell receptor beta chains from one sample, sequenced in a study of blood T cell repertoires in COVID-19. Repertoires were generated with immunoSEQ multiplex PCR, while TCRdb's copy carries only in-frame clones and drops some. The sample holds 150,000 to 200,000 clones, about 82% seen once. Source material: peripheral blood. Receptors originate from a woman between 25 and 40 years old with acute or convalescent COVID-19. Both conserved end residues are part of each CDR3. Each record gives: D gene, clone size, J gene, V gene, CDR3 protein, CDR3 DNA. D genes are given only for firm matches. Size tells how often a clone was seen (once, few, many) or the class of an expanded clone, and some rows leave it out.

>NA|NA|TRBJ2-1|TRBV11-3
CASSLDSGYNEQFF
TGTGCCAGCAGCTTAGATAGCGGTTACAATGAGCAGTTCTTC
>NA|NA|TRBJ1-1|TRBV5-1
CASSLEGVMNTEAFF
TGCGCCAGCAGCTTGGAGGGGGTCATGAACACTGAAGCTTTCTTT
>NA|NA|TRBJ1-2|TRBV29-1
CSVESPDLANYGYTF
TGCAGCGTTGAAAGTCCGGATCTAGCTAACTATGGCTACACCTTC
>TRBD2|once|TRBJ2-7|TRBV11-2
CASSRTSTGEQYF
TGTGCCAGCAGCCGGACTAGTACCGGCGAGCAGTACTTC
>NA|NA|TRBJ1-3|TRBV9
CASSPQGLGSGNTIYF
TGTGCCAGCAGCCCTCAGGGACTGGGCTCTGGAAACACCATATATTTT
>NA|NA|TRBJ2-2|TRBV5-1
CASSLIGTLNTGELFF
TGCGCCAGCAGCTTGATTGGGACATTGAACACCGGGGAGCTGTTTTTT
>NA|NA|TRBJ2-1|TRBV7-2
CASSLELGRYNEQFF
TGTGCCAGCAGCTTAGAATTAGGGAGGTACAATGAGCAGTTCTTC
>TRBD1|NA|TRBJ2-3|TRBV19
CASSIGNRQGADTQYF
TGTGCCAGTAGTATCGGAAACAGACAGGGGGCAGATACGCAGTATTTT
>NA|NA|TRBJ1-1|TRBV5-1
CASTTGYTEAFF
TGCGCCAGCACCACAGGATACACTGAAGCTTTCTTT
>NA|NA|TRBJ1-6|TRBV7-2
CASSLPRNSPLHF
TGTGCCAGCAGCTTACCGCGGAATTCACCCCTCCACTTT
>TRBD1|NA|TRBJ1-1|TRBV28
CASRPGQGNTEAFF
TGTGCCAGCAGGCCTGGACAGGGGAACACTGAAGCTTTCTTT
>TRBD1|NA|TRBJ1-5|TRBV19
CASSIQGANQPQHF
TGTGCCAGTAGTATCCAGGGGGCTAATCAGCCCCAGCATTTT
>TRBD1|NA|TRBJ1-5|TRBV28
CASRRYRDRYQPQHF
TGTGCCAGCAGGAGGTACCGGGACAGATATCAGCCCCAGCATTTT
>NA|NA|TRBJ1-2|TRBV27
CASSLSYGANYGYTF
TGTGCCAGCAGTTTATCGTACGGAGCGAACTATGGCTACACCTTC
>NA|many|TRBJ1-1|TRBV9
CASSPQPPGMNTEAFF
TGTGCCAGCAGCCCCCAACCCCCCGGTATGAACACTGAAGCTTTCTTT
>TRBD1|NA|TRBJ1-3|TRBV7-9
CASSDRAAGNTIYF
TGTGCCAGCAGCGACAGGGCGGCTGGAAACACCATATATTTT
>TRBD2|few|TRBJ2-2|TRBV6-4
CASSREGRTGELFF
TGTGCCAGCAGTCGGGAGGGCCGTACCGGGGAGCTGTTTTTT
>TRBD2|NA|TRBJ2-1|TRBV19
CASRTTGASGLYNEQFF
TGTGCCAGTAGAACGACTGGAGCTAGCGGGCTTTACAATGAGCAGTTCTTC
>NA|NA|TRBJ1-2|TRBV29-1
CSVVKGAGNGYTF
TGCAGCGTTGTTAAAGGGGCAGGTAATGGCTACACCTTC
>NA|NA|TRBJ2-5|TRBV5-4
CASSRGSTQETQYF
TGTGCCAGCAGTCGAGGGAGTACCCAAGAGACCCAGTACTTC
>NA|NA|TRBJ1-1|TRBV5-4
CASSSAGGGGTEAFF
TGTGCCAGCAGCTCCGCGGGGGGGGGTGGCACTGAAGCTTTCTTT
>NA|NA|TRBJ1-3|TRBV2
CASSFDISGNTIYF
TGTGCCAGCAGTTTTGACATCTCTGGAAACACCATATATTTT
>NA|once|TRBJ2-3|TRBV24-1
CATSNPLSTDTQYF
TGTGCCACCAGTAATCCTCTAAGCACAGATACGCAGTATTTT
>TRBD1|few|TRBJ1-3|TRBV5-1
CASSLLSTGVRGNTIYF
TGCGCCAGCAGCTTGTTATCGACAGGGGTACGTGGAAACACCATATATTTT
>TRBD1|NA|TRBJ2-7|TRBV11-2
CASSLRDRGSYEQYF
TGTGCCAGCAGCTTAAGGGACAGGGGTTCCTACGAGCAGTACTTC
>NA|few|TRBJ2-7|TRBV19
CASSFRDSYEQYF
TGTGCCAGTAGTTTCCGGGACTCCTACGAGCAGTACTTC
>TRBD1|NA|TRBJ2-3|TRBV28
CASSSGTGRTLTDTQYF
TGTGCCAGCAGTTCCGGGACAGGTCGTACTCTCACAGATACGCAGTATTTT
>TRBD1|NA|TRBJ2-7|TRBV6-5
CASRRGDRWEQYF
TGTGCCAGCAGGAGAGGGGACAGGTGGGAGCAGTACTTC
>NA|NA|TRBJ2-4|TRBV19
CASSISSQGNIQYF
TGTGCCAGTAGTATCTCTAGCCAGGGGAACATTCAGTACTTC
>TRBD2|once|TRBJ2-2|TRBV29-1
CSVAEGLGTGELFF
TGCAGCGTTGCCGAGGGACTAGGAACCGGGGAGCTGTTTTTT
>TRBD1|NA|TRBJ1-1|TRBV28
CASSPPGQGPAGEAFF
TGTGCCAGCAGTCCTCCGGGACAGGGGCCTGCAGGGGAAGCTTTCTTT
>NA|NA|TRBJ2-3|TRBV24-1
CATAGATDTQYF
TGTGCCACGGCGGGGGCCACAGATACGCAGTATTTT
>TRBD2|once|TRBJ2-2|TRBV19
CASSTRASGNTGELFF
TGTGCCAGTAGTACTAGGGCTAGCGGGAACACCGGGGAGCTGTTTTTT
>NA|NA|TRBJ1-3|TRBV4-1
CASSQDPGTGNTIYF
TGCGCCAGCAGCCAAGATCCCGGGACAGGAAACACCATATATTTT